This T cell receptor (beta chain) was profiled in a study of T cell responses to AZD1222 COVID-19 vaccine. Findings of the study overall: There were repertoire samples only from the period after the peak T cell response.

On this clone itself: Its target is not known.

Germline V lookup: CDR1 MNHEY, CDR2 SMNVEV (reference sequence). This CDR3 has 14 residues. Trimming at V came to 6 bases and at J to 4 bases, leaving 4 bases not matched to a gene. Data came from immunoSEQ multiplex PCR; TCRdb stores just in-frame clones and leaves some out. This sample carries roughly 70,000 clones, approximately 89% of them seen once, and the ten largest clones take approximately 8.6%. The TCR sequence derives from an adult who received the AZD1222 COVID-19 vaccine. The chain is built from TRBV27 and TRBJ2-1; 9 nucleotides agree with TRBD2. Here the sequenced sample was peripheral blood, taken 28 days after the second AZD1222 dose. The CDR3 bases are TGTGCCAGCAGCAGGACTAGCGCGTACAATGAGCAGTTCTTC. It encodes CASSRTSAYNEQFF.